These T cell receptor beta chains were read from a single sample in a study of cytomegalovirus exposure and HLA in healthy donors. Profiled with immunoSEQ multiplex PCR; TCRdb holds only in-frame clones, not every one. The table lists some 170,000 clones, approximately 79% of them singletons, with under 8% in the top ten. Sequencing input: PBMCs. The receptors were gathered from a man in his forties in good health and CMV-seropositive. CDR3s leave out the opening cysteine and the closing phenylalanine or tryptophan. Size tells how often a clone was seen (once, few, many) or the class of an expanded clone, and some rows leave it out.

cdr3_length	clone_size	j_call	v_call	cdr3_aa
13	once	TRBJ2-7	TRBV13	ASSLVTSGSYEQY
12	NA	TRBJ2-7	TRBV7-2	ASKRSGSFYEQY
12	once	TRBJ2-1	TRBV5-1	ASSSGADYNEQF
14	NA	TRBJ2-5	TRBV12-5	ASGLVITGGAETQY
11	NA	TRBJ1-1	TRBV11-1	ASSFERGTEAF
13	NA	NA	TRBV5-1	ASSLAATSNYEQY
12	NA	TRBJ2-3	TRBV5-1	ASSLLTGIDTQY
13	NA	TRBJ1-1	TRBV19	ASSSGTGPNTEAF
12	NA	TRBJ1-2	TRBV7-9	ASTLLTGGYGYT
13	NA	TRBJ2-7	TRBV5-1	ASSLNGRALYEQY